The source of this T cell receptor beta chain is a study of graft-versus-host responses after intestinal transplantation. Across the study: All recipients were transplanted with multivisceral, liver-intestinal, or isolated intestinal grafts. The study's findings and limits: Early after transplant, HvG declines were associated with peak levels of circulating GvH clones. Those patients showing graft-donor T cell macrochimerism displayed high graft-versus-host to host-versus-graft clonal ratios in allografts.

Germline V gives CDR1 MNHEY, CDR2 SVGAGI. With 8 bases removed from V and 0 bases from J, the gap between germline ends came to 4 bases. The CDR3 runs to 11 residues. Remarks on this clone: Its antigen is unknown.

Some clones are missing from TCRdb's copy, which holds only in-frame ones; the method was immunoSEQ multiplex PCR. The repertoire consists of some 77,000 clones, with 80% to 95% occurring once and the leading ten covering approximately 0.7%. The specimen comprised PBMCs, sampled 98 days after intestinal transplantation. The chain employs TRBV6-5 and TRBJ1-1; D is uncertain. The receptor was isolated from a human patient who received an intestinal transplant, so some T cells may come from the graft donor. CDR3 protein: CASFLNTEAFF. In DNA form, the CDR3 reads TGTGCCAGCTTCTTGAACACTGAAGCTTTCTTT.